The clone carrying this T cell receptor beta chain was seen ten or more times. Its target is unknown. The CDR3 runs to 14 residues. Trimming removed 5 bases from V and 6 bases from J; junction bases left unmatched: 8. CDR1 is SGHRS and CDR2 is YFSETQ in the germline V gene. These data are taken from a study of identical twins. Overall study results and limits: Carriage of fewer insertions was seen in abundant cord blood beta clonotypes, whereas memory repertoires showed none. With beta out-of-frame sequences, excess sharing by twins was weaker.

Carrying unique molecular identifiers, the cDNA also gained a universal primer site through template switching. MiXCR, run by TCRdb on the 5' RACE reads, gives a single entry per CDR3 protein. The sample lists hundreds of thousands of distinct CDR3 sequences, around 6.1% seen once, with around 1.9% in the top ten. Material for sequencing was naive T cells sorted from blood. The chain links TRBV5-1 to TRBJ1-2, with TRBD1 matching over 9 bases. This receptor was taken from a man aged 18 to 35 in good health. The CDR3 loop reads CASRPGQGVHGYTF. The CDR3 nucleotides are TGCGCCAGCAGACCGGGACAGGGAGTCCATGGCTACACCTTC.